This TCR beta chain was identified during a study of ipilimumab plus nivolumab after autologous stem cell transplantation. Across the whole study: Typical patient got roughly 5 ipilimumab doses and under 10 nivolumab doses (median). Myeloma patients were high-risk transplant-naive or relapsed within 3 years of first autologous transplant.

Notes on the study in general: Per the authors, repertoire, Treg and microbiota data justify further study.

Assay used: immunoSEQ multiplex PCR; TCRdb lists only in-frame clones, some missing. This table holds about 40,000 clones, roughly 92% found once. Patients got ipilimumab 1 mg/kg beginning 14 to 28 days post-transplant. Trimming pared 6 bases from V and 7 bases from J, leaving 12 bases between. Germline CDR1 SEHNR, CDR2 FQNEAQ (reference sequence). This CDR3 is built from 12 residues. Concerning this clone: The antigen is not known.

The material sequenced was PBMCs, taken in a trial of ipilimumab plus nivolumab as post-transplant consolidation. The chain employs TRBV7-9 and TRBJ1-1; the D gene is possibly TRBD1 (5 bases). The sequence came from a male donor with multiple myeloma. The CDR3 DNA is TGTGCCAGCAGTCAGGGCCTGATTGAAGCTTTCTTT. This gives the protein CASSQGLIEAFF.